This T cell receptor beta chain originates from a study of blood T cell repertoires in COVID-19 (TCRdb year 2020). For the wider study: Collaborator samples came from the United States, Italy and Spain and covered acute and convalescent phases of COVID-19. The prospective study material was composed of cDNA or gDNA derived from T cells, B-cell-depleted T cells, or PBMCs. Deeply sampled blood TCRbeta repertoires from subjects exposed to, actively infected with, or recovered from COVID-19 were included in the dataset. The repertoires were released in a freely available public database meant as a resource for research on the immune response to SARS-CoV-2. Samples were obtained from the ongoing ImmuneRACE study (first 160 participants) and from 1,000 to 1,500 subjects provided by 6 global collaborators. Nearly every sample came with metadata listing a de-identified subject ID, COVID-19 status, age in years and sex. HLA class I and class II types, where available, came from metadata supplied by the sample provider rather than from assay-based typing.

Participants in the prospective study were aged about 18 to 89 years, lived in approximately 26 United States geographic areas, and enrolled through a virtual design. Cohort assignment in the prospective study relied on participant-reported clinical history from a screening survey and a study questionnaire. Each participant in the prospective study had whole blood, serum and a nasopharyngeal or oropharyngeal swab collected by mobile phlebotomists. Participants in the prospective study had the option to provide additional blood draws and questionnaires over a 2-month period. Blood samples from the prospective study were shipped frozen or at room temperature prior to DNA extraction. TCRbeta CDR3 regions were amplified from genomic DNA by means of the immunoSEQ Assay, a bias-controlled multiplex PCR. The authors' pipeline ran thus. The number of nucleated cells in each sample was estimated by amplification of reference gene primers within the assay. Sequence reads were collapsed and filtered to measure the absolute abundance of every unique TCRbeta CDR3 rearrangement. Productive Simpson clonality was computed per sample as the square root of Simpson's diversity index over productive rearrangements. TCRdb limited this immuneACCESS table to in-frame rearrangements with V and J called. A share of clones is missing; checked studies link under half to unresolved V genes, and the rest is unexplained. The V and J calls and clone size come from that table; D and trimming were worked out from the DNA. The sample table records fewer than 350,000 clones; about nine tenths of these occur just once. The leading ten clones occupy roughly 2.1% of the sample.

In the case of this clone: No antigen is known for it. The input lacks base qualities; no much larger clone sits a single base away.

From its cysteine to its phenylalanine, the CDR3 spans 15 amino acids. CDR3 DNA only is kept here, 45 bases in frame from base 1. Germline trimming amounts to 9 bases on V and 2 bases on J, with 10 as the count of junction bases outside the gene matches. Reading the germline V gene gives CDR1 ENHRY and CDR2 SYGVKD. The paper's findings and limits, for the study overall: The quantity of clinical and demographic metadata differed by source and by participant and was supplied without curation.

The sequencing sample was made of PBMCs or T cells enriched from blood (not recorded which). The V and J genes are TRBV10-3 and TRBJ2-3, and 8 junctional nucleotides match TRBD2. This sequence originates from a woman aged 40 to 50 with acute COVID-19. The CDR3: CAIRQPGGLTDTQYF. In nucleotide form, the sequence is TGTGCCATAAGACAGCCGGGGGGGCTCACAGATACGCAGTATTTT.